One and the same sample provided the 26 T cell receptor beta chains below, sequenced in a study of early T cells in non-severe SARS-CoV-2 infection. TCRdb re-called the 5' RACE reads with MiXCR, one entry per CDR3 protein. The data hold tens of thousands of distinct CDR3 sequences, with over 13% observed a single time. The sequencing sample was made of whole blood. The receptors were gathered from an adult who was a healthcare worker with PCR-confirmed SARS-CoV-2 infection or an uninfected control (not recorded which).

The sample holds a few counts of this clonotype. The chain has TRBV4-2 and TRBJ2-7; TRBD2 matches 7 bases. V dropped 0 bases and J dropped 4; count of bases not matched to a gene: 9. The germline V gene encodes CDR1 LGHNA and CDR2 YNFKEQ. The CDR3 consists of 16 residues. This CDR3 is CASSQDHGLAAYEQYF. The CDR3 DNA follows: TGTGCCAGCAGCCAAGATCACGGGCTAGCGGCGTACGAGCAGTACTTC.

The gene calls are TRBV6-5 and TRBJ2-3; 9 bases agree with TRBD2. The junction had 3 bases not matched to a gene; V was cut back by 1 base and J by 1 base. Germline assignment: CDR1 MNHEY and CDR2 SVGAGI. The CDR3 sequence is 16 residues long. Here the CDR3 DNA reads TGTGCCAGCAGTTACTGGGCTAGCGGGGGCACAGATACGCAGTATTTT. Protein: CASSYWASGGTDTQYF.

The chain links TRBV28 to TRBJ2-3; 7 bases are a match to TRBD2. The CDR3 is 16 residues long. Trimming cost V 8 bases and J 2 bases; bases outside gene matches: 13. Germline CDR1 is MDHEN and CDR2 is SYDVKM. CDR3 sequence reads: CASYSRGGQDTDTQYF. The CDR3 region has the DNA TGTGCCAGCTATTCGCGGGGAGGGCAGGACACAGATACGCAGTATTTT.

The V and J genes are TRBV9 and TRBJ1-2; 7 bases are a match to TRBD1. This CDR3 is built from 13 residues. J gave up 8 bases and V 4 bases, and 8 bases lay outside the gene matches. In germline, CDR1 is SGDLS, CDR2 YYNGEE. The CDR3 nucleotides are TGTGCCAGCAGCCCGGGGGAGGGGGCGGGCTACACCTTC. Protein: CASSPGEGAGYTF. Complete variable domain (other parts from reference TRBV9 and TRBJ1-2): DSGVTQTPKHLITATGQRVTLRCSPRSGDLSVYWYQQSLDQGLQFLIQYYNGEERAKGNILERFSAQQFPDLHSELNLSSLELGDSALYFCASSPGEGAGYTFGSGTRLTVV.

The rearrangement links TRBV6-1 to TRBJ1-5, with a possible D match to TRBD1 (6 bases). V lost 2 bases to trimming and J lost 4 bases, with 15 bases between them. The CDR3 covers 16 residues. Looked up from germline, CDR1 is MNHNS and CDR2 is SASEGT. CDR3 amino acids: CASSETTGPANQPQHF. CDR3 nucleotides: TGTGCCAGCAGTGAAACTACAGGGCCGGCGAATCAGCCCCAGCATTTT.

This rearrangement joins TRBV28 to TRBJ2-1; D gene ambiguous. The CDR3 runs 14 residues. Trimming stripped 8 bases from V and 0 bases from J, with 11 bases between. Looked up from germline, CDR1 is MDHEN and CDR2 is SYDVKM. CDR3 in DNA: TGTGCCAGCGCGACTCCACTCTCCTACAATGAGCAGTTCTTC. This gives the protein CASATPLSYNEQFF.

V is TRBV10-1 and J is TRBJ2-1; 9 bases fit TRBD1. The CDR3 sequence is 15 residues long. J lost 6 bases, V lost 5 bases, and 8 bases had no gene match. The germline gives CDR1 WNHNN, CDR2 SYGVQD (reference sequence). The CDR3 DNA reads TGCGCCAGCAGTAAAAAACAGGGGGCGGTCAATGAGCAGTTCTTC. Translating gives CASSKKQGAVNEQFF.

This clonotype was seen at least ten times. CDR3 protein: CSARVQGKNIQYF. The CDR3 DNA reads as TGCAGTGCTAGAGTCCAGGGGAAAAACATTCAGTACTTC. The rearrangement joins TRBV20-1 to TRBJ2-4; a weak D match, TRBD1 (6 bases). The V end lost 1 base, the J end lost 4 bases, and 8 bases lay between the germline ends. Germline CDR1 reads DFQATT; CDR2 reads SNEGSKA (reference sequence). The length of the CDR3 is 13 residues.

This clonotype was seen a few times. This chain links TRBV6-5 with TRBJ2-7, with D possibly being TRBD2 (7 bases). Germline CDR1 MNHEY, CDR2 SVGAGI. Trimming shortened V by 5 bases and J by 0 bases, and 14 bases separated the two germline ends. CDR3 length equals 15 residues. The CDR3 spells CASSRGGRSSYEQYF. CDR3 DNA: TGTGCCAGCAGTAGGGGGGGCCGCAGCTCCTACGAGCAGTACTTC.

V usage is TRBV5-1 and J usage is TRBJ1-4, with a tentative D call TRBD1 (5 bases). Germline V CDR1 and CDR2: SGHRS, YFSETQ. The V gene lost 0 bases and the J gene lost 6 bases, with 12 bases spanning the gap. CDR3 length: 15 amino acids. CDR3 protein: CASSLEVLGDEKLFF. Here the CDR3 DNA reads TGCGCCAGCAGCTTGGAGGTCTTGGGGGATGAAAAACTGTTTTTT.

The chain combines TRBV20-1 with TRBJ1-5, with 11 nucleotides matching TRBD1. There are 15 residues in the CDR3. CDR1 and CDR2 (germline): DFQATT, SNEGSKA (reference sequence). The J segment lost 6 bases and the V segment lost 1 base, leaving 5 bases of the junction unmatched. The CDR3, as DNA: TGCAGTGCTAGAGTCCTGGGACAGGGGGGTCAGCCCCAGCATTTT. Amino acid sequence: CSARVLGQGGQPQHF.

This clonotype came up a few times. The chain combines TRBV5-1 with TRBJ2-6; 7 bases map to TRBD1. The CDR3 sequence is 17 residues long. The germline V gene encodes CDR1 SGHRS and CDR2 YFSETQ. Trimming took 6 bases from V and 0 from J; bases not matched to a gene: 9. The CDR3 sequence: CASMTGYSLSGANVLTF. The CDR3 nucleotides are TGCGCCAGCATGACAGGGTACTCTCTCTCTGGGGCCAACGTCCTGACTTTC.

This chain uses TRBV25-1 with TRBJ1-1; D unclear. The CDR3 is 15 amino acids. V was shortened by 3 bases and J by 0 bases, with 11 bases between the two germline ends. Germline V gene data show CDR1 as MGHDK and CDR2 as SYGVNS. CDR3 coding DNA: TGTGCCAGCAGTGATGCGGCATCCATGAACACTGAAGCTTTCTTT. Translating it yields CASSDAASMNTEAFF.

This sequence joins TRBV19 and TRBJ2-1, with 8 positions matching TRBD2. CDR1 is LNHDA and CDR2 is SQIVND in the germline V gene (reference sequence). V lost 4 bases to trimming and J lost 12 bases; unmatched junction nucleotides: 11. This CDR3 is 14 amino acids long. The CDR3 loop is CASSKRGLGGGQFF. CDR3 bases: TGTGCCAGTAGTAAGCGGGGACTAGGAGGAGGGCAGTTCTTC.

This clonotype turned up a few times. The chain has TRBV6-2 or TRBV6-3 and TRBJ1-2, with a possible D match to TRBD1 (6 bases). Germline V gene sequence: CDR1 MNHEY, CDR2 SVGEGT. V was cut by 10 bases and J by 6 bases, with 27 bases left in between. CDR3 length: 16 residues. The CDR3 reads CATYGQKYSLSNGYTF. CDR3 in DNA: TGTGCCACATACGGACAGAAATATAGCCTGTCCAATGGCTACACCTTC.

V gene TRBV11-2 combines with J gene TRBJ2-7, with 13 nucleotides matching TRBD2. This CDR3 has 19 amino acids. V shed 5 bases, J shed 3 bases, and the junction held 16 bases outside the gene matches. CDR1 is SGHAT, CDR2 FQNNGV, per germline. The CDR3 sequence: CASSEGGTSGVWMGYEQYF. As DNA, the CDR3 is TGTGCCAGCAGCGAAGGGGGGACTAGCGGGGTATGGATGGGCTACGAGCAGTACTTC.

The chain recombines TRBV12-5 with TRBJ2-3; 11 nucleotides agree with TRBD2. Trimming at V came to 3 bases and at J to 6 bases, leaving 5 bases not matched to a gene. Germline V gene data show CDR1 as LGHNT and CDR2 as FRNRAP. CDR3 size: 15 residues. The DNA for the CDR3 is TGTGCTAGTGGTTTACTAGCGGGAGTCGGTGATACGCAGTATTTT. It specifies CASGLLAGVGDTQYF.

This clonotype was found many times. The V call is TRBV5-5, the J call TRBJ1-2; perhaps TRBD1 as D (5 bases). CDR1 and CDR2 (germline): SGHKS, YYEKEE (reference sequence). The CDR3 extends over 14 amino acids. The ends were cut back, 6 bases at V and 8 bases at J, with 20 bases in the middle. The CDR3 is CASTQTSGTRGYTF. The CDR3 DNA is TGTGCCAGCACTCAAACTTCCGGGACCCGAGGCTACACCTTC.

This sequence joins TRBV4-1 and TRBJ2-3; D is ambiguous. Germline-derived CDR1 and CDR2 are MGHRA and YSYEKL. This CDR3 comprises 18 residues. The V end lost 0 bases, the J end lost 0 bases, and 16 bases lay between the germline ends. The CDR3 here is CASSQEGRSYRSTDTQYF. As DNA, the CDR3 is TGCGCCAGCAGCCAAGAAGGTCGATCGTATAGGAGCACAGATACGCAGTATTTT.

This clonotype was seen ten or more times. The V and J genes are TRBV20-1 and TRBJ2-3, with 13 positions matching TRBD2. The CDR3 length is 15 residues. Germline CDR1 DFQATT, CDR2 SNEGSKA (reference sequence). V shed 3 bases and J 6 bases; nucleotides not matched to a gene: 6. CDR3 in amino acids: CSASGTSGIDDTQYF. CDR3 DNA sequence: TGCAGTGCTAGTGGGACTAGCGGGATTGATGATACGCAGTATTTT.

This CDR3 is CASSYHGLGLADSYEQYF. CDR3 sequence (DNA): TGTGCCAGCAGTTATCATGGCCTGGGACTAGCAGACTCCTACGAGCAGTACTTC. The chain joins TRBV6-5 to TRBJ2-7; 9 bases fit TRBD2. V trimming: 3 bases; J trimming: 0 bases; junction bases outside the gene matches: 12. This CDR3 has 18 amino acids. The germline V gene encodes CDR1 MNHEY and CDR2 SVGAGI.

This chain joins TRBV29-1 and TRBJ2-7; TRBD1 might be the D (6 bases). Germline V gives CDR1 SQVTM, CDR2 ANQGSEA. The length of the CDR3 is 11 residues. V was trimmed by 5 bases and J by 5 bases, leaving 10 bases between them. CDR3: CSVTGMNEQYF. In nucleotides, the CDR3 is TGCAGCGTTACAGGGATGAACGAGCAGTACTTC.

This clonotype was detected only a few times. This chain links TRBV12-2 with TRBJ1-2; the table's TRBD1 call for D was not verified on the DNA. TRBV12-2 is a documented pseudogene. This CDR3 is 17 amino acids long. CDR3 in DNA: TGTGCAAGTCGCTTAGAAAAGCCAGGGAGTCAAAACTATGGCTACACCTTC. Its translation is CASRLEKPGSQNYGYTF.

The genes are TRBV19 and TRBJ2-2; the match to TRBD1 covers 8 bases. The V and J ends lost 0 bases and 1 base, in that order; junction bases with no gene match: 13. Germline CDR1 reads LNHDA; CDR2 reads SQIVND (reference sequence). This CDR3 is built from 20 residues. The CDR3 spells CASSIETGQVEGRNTGELFF. The CDR3 region has the DNA TGTGCCAGTAGTATAGAGACGGGACAGGTAGAAGGTCGGAACACCGGGGAGCTGTTTTTT. Supplemented by reference TRBV19 and TRBJ2-2, the full variable domain reads DGGITQSPKYLFRKEGQNVTLSCEQNLNHDAMYWYRQDPGQGLRLIYYSQIVNDFQKGDIAEGYSVSREKKESFPLTVTSAQKNPTAFYLCASSIETGQVEGRNTGELFFGEGSRLTVL.

This clonotype was picked up a small number of times. The chain carries TRBV4-3 and TRBJ2-1, with D hard to call. Trimming left V 1 base short and J 9 bases short, with 16 bases between. The germline V gene encodes CDR1 LGHNA and CDR2 YSLEER. This CDR3 contains 15 residues. DNA for the CDR3: TGCGCCAGCAGCCAAGGGTCGGGTTCGGTGTCTGAGCAGTTCTTC. Protein product: CASSQGSGSVSEQFF.

In this sample, this clonotype turned up a few times. This sequence joins TRBV19 and TRBJ2-1; D possibly corresponds to TRBD2 (6 bases). In germline, CDR1 is LNHDA, CDR2 SQIVND (reference sequence). The length of the CDR3 is 17 residues. Trimming shortened V by 3 bases and J by 2 bases, and 17 bases separated the two germline ends. The CDR3: CASSIFPGVAAYNEQFF. Written as DNA, the CDR3 is TGTGCCAGTAGTATTTTCCCGGGAGTCGCCGCCTACAATGAGCAGTTCTTC. Looking up the rest from reference TRBV19 and TRBJ2-1 gives the full variable domain: DGGITQSPKYLFRKEGQNVTLSCEQNLNHDAMYWYRQDPGQGLRLIYYSQIVNDFQKGDIAEGYSVSREKKESFPLTVTSAQKNPTAFYLCASSIFPGVAAYNEQFFGPGTRLTVL.